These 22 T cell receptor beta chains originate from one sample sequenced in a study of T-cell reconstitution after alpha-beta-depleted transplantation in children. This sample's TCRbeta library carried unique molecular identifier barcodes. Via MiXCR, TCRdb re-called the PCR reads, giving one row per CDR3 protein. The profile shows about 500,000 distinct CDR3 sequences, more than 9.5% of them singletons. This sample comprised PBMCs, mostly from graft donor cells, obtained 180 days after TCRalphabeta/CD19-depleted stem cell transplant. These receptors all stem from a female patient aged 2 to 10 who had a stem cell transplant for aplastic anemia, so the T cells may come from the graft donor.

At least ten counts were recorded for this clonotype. The CDR3 loop is CASSFSGSYEQYF. DNA for the CDR3: TGTGCCAGCAGTTTTAGCGGCTCCTACGAGCAGTACTTC. The V gene is TRBV12-3 or TRBV12-4, the J gene TRBJ2-7; a possible D gene is TRBD2 (6 bases). This CDR3 spans 13 amino acids. V lost 3 bases to trimming and J lost 0 bases, with 6 bases between them.

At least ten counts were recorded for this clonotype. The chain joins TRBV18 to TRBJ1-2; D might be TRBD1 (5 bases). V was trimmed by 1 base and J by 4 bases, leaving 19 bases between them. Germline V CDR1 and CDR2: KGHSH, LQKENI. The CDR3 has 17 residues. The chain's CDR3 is CASSPQDTGSGLYGYTF. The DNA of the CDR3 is TGTGCCAGCTCACCACAGGATACAGGATCGGGGCTCTATGGCTACACCTTC.

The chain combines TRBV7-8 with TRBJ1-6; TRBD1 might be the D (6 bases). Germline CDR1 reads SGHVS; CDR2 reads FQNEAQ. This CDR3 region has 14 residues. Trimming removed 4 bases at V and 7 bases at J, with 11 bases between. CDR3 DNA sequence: TGTGCCAGCAGCTATCCCCAGGGGAATTCACCCCTCCACTTT. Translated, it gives CASSYPQGNSPLHF.

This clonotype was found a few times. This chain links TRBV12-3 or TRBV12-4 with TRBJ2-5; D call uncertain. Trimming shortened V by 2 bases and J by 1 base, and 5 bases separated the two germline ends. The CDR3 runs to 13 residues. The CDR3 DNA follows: TGTGCCAGCAGTTTAAGCATCCAAGAGACCCAGTACTTC. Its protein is CASSLSIQETQYF.

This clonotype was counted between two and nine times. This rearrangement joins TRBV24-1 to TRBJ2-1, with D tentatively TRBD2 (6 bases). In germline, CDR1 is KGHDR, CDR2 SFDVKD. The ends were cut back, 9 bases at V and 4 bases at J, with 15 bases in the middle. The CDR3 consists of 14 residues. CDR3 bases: TGTGCCACCGGCCCGGGACTGTCTTACAATGAGCAGTTCTTC. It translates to CATGPGLSYNEQFF.

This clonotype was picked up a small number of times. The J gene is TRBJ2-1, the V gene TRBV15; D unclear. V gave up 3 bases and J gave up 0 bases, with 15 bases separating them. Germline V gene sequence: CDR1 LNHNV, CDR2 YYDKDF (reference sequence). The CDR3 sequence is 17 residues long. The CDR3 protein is CATSRGLELSSYNEQFF. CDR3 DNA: TGTGCCACCAGCAGGGGGTTGGAATTAAGCTCCTACAATGAGCAGTTCTTC.

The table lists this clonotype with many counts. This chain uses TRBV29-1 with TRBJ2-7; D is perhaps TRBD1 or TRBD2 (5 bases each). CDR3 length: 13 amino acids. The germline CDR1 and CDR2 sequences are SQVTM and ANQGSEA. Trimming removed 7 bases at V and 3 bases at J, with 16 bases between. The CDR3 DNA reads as TGCAGCGCCCTAGGGACCAGTGACTACGAGCAGTACGTC. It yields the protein CSALGTSDYEQYV.

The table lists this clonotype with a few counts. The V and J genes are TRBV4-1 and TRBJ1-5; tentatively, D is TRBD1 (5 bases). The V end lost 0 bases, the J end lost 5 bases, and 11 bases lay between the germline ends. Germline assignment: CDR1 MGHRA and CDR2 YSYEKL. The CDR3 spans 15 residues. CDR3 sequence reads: CASSQDWGGYQPQHF. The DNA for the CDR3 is TGCGCCAGCAGCCAAGATTGGGGGGGGTATCAGCCCCAGCATTTT.

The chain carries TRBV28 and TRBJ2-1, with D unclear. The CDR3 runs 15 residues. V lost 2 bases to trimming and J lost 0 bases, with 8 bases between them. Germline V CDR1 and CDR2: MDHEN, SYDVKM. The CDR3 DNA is TGTGCCAGCAGTTTAACCCTGAGCTCCTACAATGAGCAGTTCTTC. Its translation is CASSLTLSSYNEQFF.

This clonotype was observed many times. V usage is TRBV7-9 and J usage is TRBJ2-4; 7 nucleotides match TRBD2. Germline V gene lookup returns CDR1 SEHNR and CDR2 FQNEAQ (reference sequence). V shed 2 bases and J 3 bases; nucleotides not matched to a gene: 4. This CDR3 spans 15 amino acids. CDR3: CASSLTGGVKNIQYF. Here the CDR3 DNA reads TGTGCCAGCAGCTTAACGGGAGGAGTCAAAAACATTCAGTACTTC.

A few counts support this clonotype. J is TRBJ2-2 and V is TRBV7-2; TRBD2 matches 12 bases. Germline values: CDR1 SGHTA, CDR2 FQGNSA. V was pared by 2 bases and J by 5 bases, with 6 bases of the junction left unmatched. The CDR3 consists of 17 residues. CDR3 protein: CASSLPETSGRTGELFF. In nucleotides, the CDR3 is TGTGCCAGCAGCTTACCCGAGACTAGCGGGAGAACCGGGGAGCTGTTTTTT. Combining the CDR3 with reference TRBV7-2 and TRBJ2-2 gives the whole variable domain GAGVSQSPSNKVTEKGKDVELRCDPISGHTALYWYRQSLGQGLEFLIYFQGNSAPDKSGLPSDRFSAERTGGSVSTLTIQRTQQEDSAVYLCASSLPETSGRTGELFFGEGSRLTVL.

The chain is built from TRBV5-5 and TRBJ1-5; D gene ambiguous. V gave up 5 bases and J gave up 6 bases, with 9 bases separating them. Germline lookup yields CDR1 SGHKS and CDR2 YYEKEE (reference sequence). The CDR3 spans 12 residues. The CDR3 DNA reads TGTGCCAGCAGTTTGAATAGTCAGCCCCAGCATTTT. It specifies CASSLNSQPQHF.

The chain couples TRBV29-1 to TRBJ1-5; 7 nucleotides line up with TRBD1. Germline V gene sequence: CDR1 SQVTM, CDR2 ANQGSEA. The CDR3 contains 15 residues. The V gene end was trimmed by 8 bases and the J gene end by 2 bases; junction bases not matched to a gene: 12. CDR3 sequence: CSFLQTGDGNQPQHF. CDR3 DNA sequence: TGCAGCTTCCTTCAAACAGGGGATGGCAATCAGCCCCAGCATTTT.

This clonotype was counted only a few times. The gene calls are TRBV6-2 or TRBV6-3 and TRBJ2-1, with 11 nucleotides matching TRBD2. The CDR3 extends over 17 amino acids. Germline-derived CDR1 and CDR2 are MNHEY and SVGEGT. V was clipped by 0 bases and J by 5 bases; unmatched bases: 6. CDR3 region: CASSYSKTSGDHNEQFF. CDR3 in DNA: TGTGCCAGCAGTTACTCGAAGACTAGCGGGGACCACAATGAGCAGTTCTTC.

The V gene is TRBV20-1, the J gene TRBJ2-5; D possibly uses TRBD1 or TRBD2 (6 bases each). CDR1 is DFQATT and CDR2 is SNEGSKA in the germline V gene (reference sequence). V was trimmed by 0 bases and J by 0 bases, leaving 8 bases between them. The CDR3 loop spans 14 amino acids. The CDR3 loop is CSARDGGHQETQYF. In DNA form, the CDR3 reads TGCAGTGCTAGAGATGGGGGGCACCAAGAGACCCAGTACTTC.

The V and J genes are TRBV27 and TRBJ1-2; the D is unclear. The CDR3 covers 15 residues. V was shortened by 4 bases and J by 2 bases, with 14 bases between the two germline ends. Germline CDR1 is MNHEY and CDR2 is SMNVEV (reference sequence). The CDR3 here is CASSSLGRLNYGYTF. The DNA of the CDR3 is TGTGCCAGCAGTTCCTTGGGCAGATTGAACTATGGCTACACCTTC.

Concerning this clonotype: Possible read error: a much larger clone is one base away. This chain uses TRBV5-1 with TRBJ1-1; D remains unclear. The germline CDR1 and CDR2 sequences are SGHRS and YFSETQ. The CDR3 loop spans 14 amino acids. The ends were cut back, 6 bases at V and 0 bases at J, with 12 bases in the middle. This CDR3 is CASTREGLNTEAFF. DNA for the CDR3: TGCGCCAGCACACGCGAGGGATTGAACACTGAAGCTTTCTTT.

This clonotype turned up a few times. CDR3 in amino acids: CASTPGNRGETQYF. The CDR3, as DNA: TGTGCCAGCACCCCAGGGAACAGGGGGGAGACCCAGTACTTC. The V gene is TRBV7-2, the J gene TRBJ2-5; 8 bases agree with TRBD1. Germline V gene data show CDR1 as SGHTA and CDR2 as FQGNSA. The J segment lost 5 bases and the V segment lost 7 bases, leaving 9 bases of the junction unmatched. This CDR3 is 14 amino acids long.

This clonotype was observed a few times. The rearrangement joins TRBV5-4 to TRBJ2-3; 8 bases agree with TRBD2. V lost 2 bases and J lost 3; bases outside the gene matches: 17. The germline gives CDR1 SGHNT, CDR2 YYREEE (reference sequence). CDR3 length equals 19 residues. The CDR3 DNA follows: TGTGCCAGCAGCTTCCCCGGAACGGGAGGGCCGGGACTGACAGATACGCAGTATTTT. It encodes CASSFPGTGGPGLTDTQYF.

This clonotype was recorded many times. CDR3 region: CASSLAGRNTEAFF. The CDR3 region has the DNA TGTGCCAGCAGCTTGGCCGGGAGGAACACTGAAGCTTTCTTT. The chain recombines TRBV5-5 with TRBJ1-1; D gene unclear. The germline CDR1 and CDR2 sequences are SGHKS and YYEKEE (reference sequence). The V end was cut by 0 bases, the J end by 1 base, with 7 bases between. CDR3 length: 14 residues. Based on the CDR3 plus reference TRBV5-5 and TRBJ1-1, the full variable domain is DAGVTQSPTHLIKTRGQQVTLRCSPISGHKSVSWYQQVLGQGPQFIFQYYEKEERGRGNFPDRFSARQFPNYSSELNVNALLLGDSALYLCASSLAGRNTEAFFGQGTRLTVV.

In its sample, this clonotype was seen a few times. The CDR3 is CASSLRQGATYEQYF. CDR3 in DNA: TGTGCCAGCAGTTTAAGACAGGGGGCGACCTACGAGCAGTACTTC. The chain carries TRBV12-3 or TRBV12-4 and TRBJ2-7, with 10 bases fitting TRBD1. This CDR3 comprises 15 residues. J lost 2 bases, V lost 2 bases, and 3 bases had no gene match.

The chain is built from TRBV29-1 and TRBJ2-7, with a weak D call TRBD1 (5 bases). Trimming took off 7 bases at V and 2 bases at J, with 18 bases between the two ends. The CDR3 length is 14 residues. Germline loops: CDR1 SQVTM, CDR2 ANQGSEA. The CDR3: CSAPHGATPYEQYV. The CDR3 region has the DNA TGCAGCGCACCCCATGGGGCTACCCCCTACGAGCAGTACGTC.